Following are 20 T cell receptor beta chains from one sample sequenced in a study of cytomegalovirus exposure and HLA in healthy donors. The primer mix had 60 Vbeta and 13 Jbeta primers. Profiled with immunoSEQ multiplex PCR; TCRdb holds only in-frame clones, not every one. The sample carries roughly 70,000 clones, roughly four fifths recorded once. Sequencing was carried out using PBMCs. The receptors come from a man aged 50-59 years in good health and CMV-seronegative.

The chain is built from TRBV6-5 and TRBJ1-5; tentative D call: TRBD1 (6 bases). Germline-derived CDR1 and CDR2 are MNHEY and SVGAGI. V was cut by 6 bases and J by 5 bases, with 14 bases left in between. The CDR3 has 14 amino acids. CDR3 sequence reads: CASSSNRADQPQHF. CDR3 nucleotide sequence: TGTGCCAGCAGCTCCAACAGGGCCGATCAGCCCCAGCATTTT.

The chain has TRBV14 and TRBJ2-1; 11 bases align to TRBD2. Germline values: CDR1 SGHDN, CDR2 FVKESK. The CDR3 consists of 18 residues. V lost 1 base to trimming and J lost 9 bases; unmatched junction nucleotides: 14. CDR3 amino acids: CASSQVATSGADRGEQFF. The CDR3 DNA sequence: TGTGCCAGCAGCCAAGTTGCGACTAGCGGGGCCGATAGGGGTGAGCAGTTCTTC.

The chain employs TRBV10-3 and TRBJ1-2; D ambiguous. From germline, CDR1 is ENHRY and CDR2 SYGVKD. The V and J ends lost 0 bases and 7 bases respectively, with 12 bases between them. The CDR3 totals 14 residues. The CDR3 protein is CAISESTRSAGYTF. CDR3 coding DNA: TGTGCCATCAGTGAGTCGACACGGTCTGCTGGCTACACCTTC.

This clone was counted a few times. The chain carries TRBV7-9 and TRBJ1-1; D possibly corresponds to TRBD1 (6 bases). This CDR3 is built from 15 residues. Per germline, CDR1 SEHNR and CDR2 FQNEAQ (reference sequence). V lost 4 bases, J lost 4 bases, and 16 bases lay in between. The CDR3 sequence: CASSSRGGAGTEAFF. In DNA, the CDR3 is TGTGCCAGCAGCTCCCGAGGGGGGGCTGGCACTGAAGCTTTCTTT. Combining the CDR3 with reference TRBV7-9 and TRBJ1-1 gives the whole variable domain DTGVSQNPRHKITKRGQNVTFRCDPISEHNRLYWYRQTLGQGPEFLTYFQNEAQLEKSRLLSDRFSAERPKGSFSTLEIQRTEQGDSAMYLCASSSRGGAGTEAFFGQGTRLTVV.

This clone was detected only once. The rearrangement uses TRBV27 and TRBJ2-7, with unresolved D. V lost 5 bases to trimming and J lost 0 bases, with 17 bases between them. Germline lookup yields CDR1 MNHEY and CDR2 SMNVEV (reference sequence). This CDR3 is built from 16 residues. The CDR3 is CASSTDTRSSSYEQYF. In DNA, the CDR3 is TGTGCCAGCAGTACCGATACCCGGTCGAGCTCCTACGAGCAGTACTTC.

V is TRBV6-5 and J is TRBJ1-3; no firm D call. The V gene's germline CDR1 is MNHEY and CDR2 SVGAGI. Trimming stripped 6 bases from V and 0 bases from J, with 9 bases between. This CDR3 is built from 14 residues. The CDR3 nucleotides read TGTGCCAGCAGGATGACATACTCTGGAAACACCATATATTTT. Translation gives CASRMTYSGNTIYF.

The V and J genes are TRBV10-3 and TRBJ1-2, with 8 bases that match TRBD1. The CDR3 has 12 amino acids. V lost 8 bases to trimming and J lost 3 bases; unmatched junction nucleotides: 2. Germline assignment: CDR1 ENHRY and CDR2 SYGVKD. Here the CDR3 reads CAIHRGDYGYTF. CDR3 sequence (DNA): TGTGCCATCCACAGGGGGGACTATGGCTACACCTTC.

This clone was recorded a few times. The gene calls are TRBV27 and TRBJ1-2; TRBD1 might be the D (6 bases). The germline V and J ends were trimmed by 6 bases and 4 bases, with 12 bases remaining between them. The CDR3 runs to 13 residues. Germline CDR1 and CDR2: MNHEY and SMNVEV (reference sequence). CDR3 nucleotides: TGTGCCAGCAGCGAGCAGGGGATCTATGGCTACACCTTC. It codes for CASSEQGIYGYTF.

In its sample, this clone was seen once. The chain joins TRBV15 to TRBJ1-3, with no clear D. CDR1 and CDR2 from the germline V gene are LNHNV and YYDKDF (reference sequence). V gave up 5 bases and J gave up 0 bases, with 11 bases separating them. This CDR3 is 15 amino acids long. DNA for the CDR3: TGTGCCACCAGCGAGGGTCCAAGCTCTGGAAACACCATATATTTT. It translates to CATSEGPSSGNTIYF.

The chain carries TRBV19 and TRBJ1-1, with D tentatively TRBD1 (5 bases). The CDR3 runs to 13 residues. CDR1 and CDR2 (germline): LNHDA, SQIVND (reference sequence). Trimming removed 3 bases from V and 6 bases from J, with 11 bases in between. CDR3 loop: CASSILTASEAFF. CDR3 sequence (DNA): TGTGCCAGTAGTATTTTGACAGCCTCTGAAGCTTTCTTT. The full variable domain, rest sourced from reference TRBV19 and TRBJ1-1, is DGGITQSPKYLFRKEGQNVTLSCEQNLNHDAMYWYRQDPGQGLRLIYYSQIVNDFQKGDIAEGYSVSREKKESFPLTVTSAQKNPTAFYLCASSILTASEAFFGQGTRLTVV.

CDR3 loop: CASSYSTASNTEAFF. The CDR3 nucleotides are TGTGCCAGCAGTTACTCGACAGCTTCGAACACTGAAGCTTTCTTT. The chain carries TRBV6-5 and TRBJ1-1, with D possibly matching TRBD1 (5 bases). CDR1 MNHEY and CDR2 SVGAGI come from the germline V gene. This CDR3 is built from 15 residues. V was cut by 0 bases and J by 1 base, with 9 bases left in between.

A single count supports this clone. The CDR3 region has the DNA TGTGCCAGCAGCTTAGGACCTCAGGGACAGCTTAACTATGGCTACACCTTC. Its protein is CASSLGPQGQLNYGYTF. This chain links TRBV7-9 with TRBJ1-2; TRBD1 aligns across 7 bases. The CDR3 sequence is 17 residues long. Germline values: CDR1 SEHNR, CDR2 FQNEAQ (reference sequence). With 1 base clipped from V and 1 base from J, the junction kept 9 bases outside the gene matches.

V and J are TRBV6-1 and TRBJ1-2; 7 positions agree with TRBD1. Germline CDR1 and CDR2: MNHNS and SASEGT. V shed 5 bases and J 3 bases; nucleotides not matched to a gene: 6. This CDR3 comprises 14 residues. The CDR3, as DNA: TGTGCCAGCAGTCTAGACAGGGTTGACTATGGCTACACCTTC. Translation: CASSLDRVDYGYTF.

The chain links TRBV7-9 to TRBJ1-2; D is undetermined. The CDR3 has 13 residues. Trimming removed 6 bases at V and 8 bases at J, with 16 bases between. The germline CDR1 and CDR2 sequences are SEHNR and FQNEAQ (reference sequence). The CDR3 is CASSQGASRGYTF. The CDR3 DNA is TGTGCCAGCAGTCAAGGAGCCTCGCGAGGCTACACCTTC.

This chain links TRBV29-1 with TRBJ2-1; TRBD2 aligns across 7 bases. Germline trimming cut 7 bases from V and 0 bases from J; bases unmatched to any gene: 6. In germline, CDR1 is SQVTM, CDR2 ANQGSEA. The CDR3 runs 14 residues. In nucleotides, the CDR3 is TGCAGCGCCCGAGCGGGGAGCTCCTACAATGAGCAGTTCTTC. Translating it yields CSARAGSSYNEQFF.

This chain uses TRBV4-2 with TRBJ2-7; D possibly corresponds to TRBD1 (6 bases). Trimming took off 4 bases at V and 0 bases at J, with 19 bases between the two ends. Germline assignment: CDR1 LGHNA and CDR2 YNFKEQ. CDR3 length: 17 amino acids. This CDR3 reads CASSPGAGGRSSYEQYF. CDR3 DNA sequence: TGTGCCAGCAGCCCAGGGGCGGGTGGCAGAAGCTCCTACGAGCAGTACTTC.

CDR3 DNA sequence: TGTGCCAGCAGCTTAGTACTAGCCACCTACAATGAGCAGTTCTTC. This gives the protein CASSLVLATYNEQFF. The J gene is TRBJ2-1, the V gene TRBV11-2, with D possibly being TRBD2 (6 bases). The CDR3 length is 15 residues. The V end was cut by 1 base, the J end by 2 bases, with 9 bases between. CDR1 and CDR2 (germline): SGHAT, FQNNGV.

The chain is built from TRBV30 and TRBJ1-4, with D possibly matching TRBD1 (6 bases). The germline V gene has CDR1 GTSNPN and CDR2 SVGIG (reference sequence). The CDR3 totals 17 residues. The V end lost 3 bases, the J end lost 7 bases, and 24 bases lay between the germline ends. CDR3 sequence: CAWRGEGRGGASEKLFF. In DNA, the CDR3 is TGTGCCTGGAGAGGCGAGGGCAGGGGAGGGGCTAGTGAAAAACTGTTTTTT. The variable domain in full, with the rest retrieved from reference TRBV30 and TRBJ1-4, is SQTIHQWPATLVQPVGSPLSLECTVEGTSNPNLYWYRQAAGRGLQLLFYSVGIGQISSEVPQNLSASRPQDRQFILSSKKLLLSDSGFYLCAWRGEGRGGASEKLFFGSGTQLSVL.

V and J are TRBV27 and TRBJ2-1; tentative D call: TRBD2 (6 bases). Germline V gives CDR1 MNHEY, CDR2 SMNVEV (reference sequence). There are 16 residues in the CDR3. The V end was cut by 0 bases, the J end by 4 bases, with 13 bases between. The CDR3 DNA follows: TGTGCCAGCAGTTTATCACCAGCGGGCCTGTACAATGAGCAGTTCTTC. This gives the protein CASSLSPAGLYNEQFF.

The V and J genes are TRBV21-1 and TRBJ1-1; TRBD1, the table's D call, was not compared with the DNA. TRBV21-1 represents a pseudogene. This CDR3 contains 15 residues. CDR3 DNA: TGTGCCAGCAGCAAAGGGCTGACAGGAGAAACTGAAGCTTTCTTT. Protein product: CASSKGLTGETEAFF.